This T cell receptor (beta chain) was sequenced during a study of cytomegalovirus exposure and HLA in healthy donors. Across the study: The approximately 130 validation repertoires matched the approximately 700 first-cohort repertoires in platform, a later analysis reported. General observations from the study: The authors enumerated 164 TCR beta chains as linked to cytomegalovirus. In vitro checks showed that a few CMV-associated chains really do target CMV antigens.

The validation cohort, a group of some 120 subjects, included the donors and was separate from the approximately 650-subject first cohort. The J segment lost 6 bases and the V segment lost 5 bases, leaving 7 bases of the junction unmatched. The length of the CDR3 is 13 residues. The germline CDR1 and CDR2 sequences are MNHEY and SVGAGI. Details on this clone: What it binds is not known.

Clones were read by immunoSEQ multiplex PCR, and TCRdb kept only the in-frame ones, dropping some. The repertoire holds 300,000 to 450,000 clones, with 80% to 90% as singletons. The clonotype originates from a young woman in good health and CMV-seronegative. The chain couples TRBV6-5 to TRBJ2-7, with TRBD1 identical over 7 bases. The sample consisted of PBMCs. The CDR3: CASSPDRVTEQYF. The CDR3 DNA follows: TGTGCCAGCAGTCCCGACAGGGTGACCGAGCAGTACTTC.